The 30 T cell receptor beta chains given below trace back to one sample, sequenced in a study of shared clonotypes between healthy human individuals. Clones were sequenced by immunoSEQ multiplex PCR, and TCRdb holds only the in-frame ones, with some missing. Of about 480,000 clones listed, 70% to 80% are singletons. The sequenced material came from PBMCs. Source of these receptors: a woman aged 35 to 49 in good health. Some clones in this sample may be carry-over from other donors' samples.

The chain links TRBV4-2 to TRBJ2-3, with TRBD2 matching 11 bases. This CDR3 comprises 16 residues. The germline V gene has CDR1 LGHNA and CDR2 YNFKEQ. The V gene end was trimmed by 0 bases and the J gene end by 3 bases; junction bases not matched to a gene: 2. The CDR3 spells CASSQETSGETDTQYF. In DNA, the CDR3 is TGTGCCAGCAGCCAAGAGACTAGCGGGGAAACAGATACGCAGTATTTT.

This chain uses TRBV7-6 with TRBJ2-1, with D possibly TRBD2 on 6 matching bases. Germline V gene sequence: CDR1 SGHVS, CDR2 FNYEAQ. V was cut by 3 bases and J by 4 bases, with 16 bases left in between. The CDR3 spans 16 residues. CDR3 sequence reads: CASSFGLTRGYNEQFF. CDR3 in DNA: TGTGCCAGCAGCTTTGGGTTGACTAGAGGGTACAATGAGCAGTTCTTC.

V is TRBV4-1 and J is TRBJ1-4; D perhaps matches TRBD1 (6 bases). The CDR3 has 15 residues. Trimming left V 0 bases short and J 6 bases short, with 11 bases between. Per the germline V gene, CDR1 is MGHRA and CDR2 is YSYEKL. CDR3 nucleotide sequence: TGCGCCAGCAGCCAAGAAGGACAGCCGGATGAAAAACTGTTTTTT. Translated, it gives CASSQEGQPDEKLFF.

The rearrangement joins TRBV2 to TRBJ2-7; 8 nucleotides match TRBD1. The CDR3 contains 14 residues. Looked up from germline, CDR1 is SNHLY and CDR2 is FYNNEI. V was clipped by 6 bases and J by 2 bases; unmatched bases: 6. The CDR3 region is CASSAGTGTYEQYF. The CDR3 DNA is TGTGCCAGCAGCGCCGGGACAGGTACCTACGAGCAGTACTTC.

V gene TRBV28 combines with J gene TRBJ1-2, with a weak D call TRBD1 (6 bases). There are 14 residues in the CDR3. V was pared by 5 bases and J by 7 bases, with 17 bases between. Germline-derived CDR1 and CDR2 are MDHEN and SYDVKM. The CDR3 region is CASSREHRVSGYTF. CDR3 nucleotides: TGTGCCAGCAGTCGAGAGCACAGGGTCTCTGGCTACACCTTC.

This sequence joins TRBV15 and TRBJ2-3, with D possibly being TRBD1 (5 bases). Trimming removed 5 bases at V and 8 bases at J, with 14 bases between. The CDR3 is 13 amino acids. Per the germline V gene, CDR1 is LNHNV and CDR2 is YYDKDF (reference sequence). The CDR3, as DNA: TGTGCCACCAGCCTCCAAGGTGGGGCTACGCAGTATTTT. Its translation is CATSLQGGATQYF.

The genes are TRBV20-1 and TRBJ2-5; D is possibly TRBD1 or TRBD2 (6 bases each). V lost 4 bases, J lost 7 bases, and 10 bases lay in between. The germline V gene has CDR1 DFQATT and CDR2 SNEGSKA (reference sequence). The length of the CDR3 is 11 residues. The DNA for the CDR3 is TGCAGTGCTATACAGGGAGGGACCCAGTACTTC. Encoded protein: CSAIQGGTQYF.

The chain joins TRBV5-1 to TRBJ2-2; no clear D. Trimming removed 4 bases at V and 0 bases at J, with 13 bases between. The germline V gene encodes CDR1 SGHRS and CDR2 YFSETQ. CDR3 size: 16 residues. CDR3 in amino acids: CASSEVRSANTGELFF. The CDR3 DNA follows: TGCGCCAGCAGCGAAGTAAGGAGCGCGAACACCGGGGAGCTGTTTTTT.

This clone was found once. V gene TRBV6-1 combines with J gene TRBJ2-2; TRBD2 might be the D (6 bases). Trimming took off 10 bases at V and 7 bases at J, with 19 bases between the two ends. CDR1 is MNHNS and CDR2 is SASEGT in the germline V gene. The length of the CDR3 is 14 residues. The CDR3 region is CATPMVEGSGELFF. The CDR3 nucleotides are TGTGCCACCCCGATGGTGGAGGGGAGCGGGGAGCTGTTTTTT.

The CDR3 coding sequence is TGCGCCAGCAGCCCCCAGATTGGGCCGGGGGGCTACACCTTC. It specifies CASSPQIGPGGYTF. J is TRBJ1-2 and V is TRBV4-3; D is ambiguous. The germline V gene has CDR1 LGHNA and CDR2 YSLEER. Trimming removed 4 bases at V and 8 bases at J, with 17 bases between. This CDR3 has 14 residues.

V and J are TRBV10-3 and TRBJ2-7, with 7 nucleotides matching TRBD1. J was trimmed by 4 bases and V by 10 bases; bases with no gene match: 16. Germline V gene sequence: CDR1 ENHRY, CDR2 SYGVKD. The CDR3 has 15 residues. CDR3 bases: TGTGCCAACCGCCTCAAACACAGGGGACGGTACGAGCAGTACTTC. Amino acid sequence: CANRLKHRGRYEQYF.

In the case of this clone: The identical CDR3 is also encoded by other nucleotide sequences in the sample. This chain connects TRBV28 to TRBJ2-7; D may be TRBD2 (6 bases). This CDR3 spans 13 amino acids. The V gene lost 5 bases and the J gene lost 0 bases, with 8 bases spanning the gap. Germline V lookup: CDR1 MDHEN, CDR2 SYDVKM. CDR3 in DNA: TGTGCCAGCAGTCCCGGGAGCTCCTACGAGCAGTACTTC. Protein sequence: CASSPGSSYEQYF.

The chain uses TRBV10-2 and TRBJ1-5; 8 bases agree with TRBD1. This CDR3 spans 15 amino acids. Germline V gene lookup returns CDR1 WSHSY and CDR2 SAAADI. The V and J ends lost 3 bases and 5 bases, in that order; junction bases with no gene match: 6. The CDR3: CASSEDGQGDQPQHF. The CDR3 DNA follows: TGCGCCAGCAGTGAAGACGGACAGGGTGATCAGCCCCAGCATTTT.

The chain couples TRBV5-4 to TRBJ2-1, with 10 bases matching TRBD2. CDR1 is SGHNT, CDR2 YYREEE, per germline (reference sequence). The junction had 7 bases not matched to a gene; V was cut back by 4 bases and J by 6 bases. The CDR3 consists of 15 residues. In nucleotides, the CDR3 is TGTGCCAGCAGCATACTAGCGGGGATAGGCAATGAGCAGTTCTTC. Translation gives CASSILAGIGNEQFF.

V usage is TRBV6-1 and J usage is TRBJ2-5; maybe TRBD2 (6 bases). V was shortened by 9 bases and J by 2 bases, with 13 bases between the two germline ends. In germline, CDR1 is MNHNS, CDR2 SASEGT. This CDR3 spans 13 amino acids. CDR3 bases: TGTGCCAGTTCGGACTATACACAAGAGACCCAGTACTTC. It yields the protein CASSDYTQETQYF.

The chain is built from TRBV9 and TRBJ2-3; D is unclear. The V gene's germline CDR1 is SGDLS and CDR2 YYNGEE. The CDR3 extends over 14 amino acids. Trimming took off 0 bases at V and 1 base at J, with 6 bases between the two ends. Written as DNA, the CDR3 is TGTGCCAGCAGCGTAGGGGCCCGCACAGATACGCAGTATTTT. Its protein is CASSVGARTDTQYF.

The J gene is TRBJ1-1, the V gene TRBV11-2, with D uncertain. V lost 3 bases and J 1 base, leaving 9 bases between the germline ends. This CDR3 contains 14 residues. Germline lookup yields CDR1 SGHAT and CDR2 FQNNGV. For the CDR3, the DNA is TGTGCCAGCAGCTTGCACCCCACGAACACTGAAGCTTTCTTT. Translating gives CASSLHPTNTEAFF.

This CDR3 is CASSTPLNNEQFF. CDR3 in DNA: TGTGCCAGTAGTACCCCCCTAAACAATGAGCAGTTCTTC. This chain joins TRBV19 and TRBJ2-1, with unresolved D. The CDR3 totals 13 residues. Germline CDR1 reads LNHDA; CDR2 reads SQIVND (reference sequence). The ends were cut back, 4 bases at V and 5 bases at J, with 9 bases in the middle.

The J gene is TRBJ1-1, the V gene TRBV5-1; D might be TRBD1 (5 bases). The CDR3 spans 14 residues. Germline CDR1 reads SGHRS; CDR2 reads YFSETQ. V gave up 4 bases and J gave up 3 bases, with 13 bases separating them. CDR3 bases: TGCGCCAGCAGCCCGGACATCAGGTACACTGAAGCTTTCTTT. It is translated as CASSPDIRYTEAFF.

J is TRBJ1-2 and V is TRBV28; D unresolved. Germline loops: CDR1 MDHEN, CDR2 SYDVKM. CDR3 size: 9 residues. V lost 11 bases to trimming and J lost 8 bases, with 9 bases between them. DNA of the CDR3: TGTGCCCCCCGGAGGGGCTACACCTTC. Encoded protein: CAPRRGYTF.

V is TRBV6-5 and J is TRBJ2-1, with 7 bases matching TRBD2. The trim removed 6 bases at V and 2 bases at J, leaving 4 bases unmatched. The length of the CDR3 is 14 residues. Germline loops: CDR1 MNHEY, CDR2 SVGAGI. CDR3 region: CASRGLVTYNEQFF. CDR3 sequence (DNA): TGTGCCAGCAGAGGACTAGTAACCTACAATGAGCAGTTCTTC.

The chain employs TRBV7-3 and TRBJ2-1; possible D gene TRBD2, 7 bases. The CDR3 loop spans 16 amino acids. The germline V gene has CDR1 SGHTA and CDR2 FQGTGA. With 1 base removed from V and 6 bases from J, the gap between germline ends came to 16 bases. The CDR3 loop is CASSLNAGARVNEQFF. CDR3 DNA: TGTGCCAGCAGCTTAAATGCGGGGGCGCGTGTCAATGAGCAGTTCTTC.

This chain joins TRBV10-3 and TRBJ2-5; a weak D match, TRBD1 (5 bases). The CDR3 extends over 13 amino acids. Trimming took 2 bases from V and 5 from J, leaving 9 bases between them. Germline loops: CDR1 ENHRY, CDR2 SYGVKD. The CDR3 region has the DNA TGTGCCATCAGTGAGGACAGCTCCGAGACCCAGTACTTC. It yields the protein CAISEDSSETQYF.

This clone was detected once. The chain links TRBV7-8 to TRBJ1-3; possible D gene TRBD1, 5 bases. The germline CDR1 and CDR2 sequences are SGHVS and FQNEAQ. This CDR3 is built from 15 residues. Trimming removed 1 base from V and 2 bases from J, with 9 bases in between. The CDR3 is CASSLGAGTGNTIYF. DNA for the CDR3: TGTGCCAGCAGCTTAGGGGCAGGGACTGGAAACACCATATATTTT.

The chain combines TRBV19 with TRBJ2-7; D not resolved. Between the trimmed V and J ends, which lost 9 bases and 1 base, there was a span of 13 bases. Germline V gene data show CDR1 as LNHDA and CDR2 as SQIVND (reference sequence). The CDR3 is 13 amino acids. In nucleotides, the CDR3 is TGTGCCAGCAATAGCAGAACTTCCTACGAGCAGTACTTC. It translates to CASNSRTSYEQYF.

V and J are TRBV7-2 and TRBJ2-7; TRBD1 might be the D (6 bases). In germline, CDR1 is SGHTA, CDR2 FQGNSA. V was shortened by 4 bases and J by 3 bases, with 13 bases between the two germline ends. The CDR3 runs 14 residues. CDR3 coding DNA: TGTGCCAGCAGCTCTACCGGACAGATCTACGAGCAGTACTTC. It encodes CASSSTGQIYEQYF. Filled out from reference TRBV7-2 and TRBJ2-7, the complete variable domain reads GAGVSQSPSNKVTEKGKDVELRCDPISGHTALYWYRQSLGQGLEFLIYFQGNSAPDKSGLPSDRFSAERTGGSVSTLTIQRTQQEDSAVYLCASSSTGQIYEQYFGPGTRLTVT.

The chain has TRBV5-1 and TRBJ2-2; 11 bases agree with TRBD2. The length of the CDR3 is 18 residues. Trimming took 0 bases from V and 4 from J; bases not matched to a gene: 8. The germline V gene encodes CDR1 SGHRS and CDR2 YFSETQ. The CDR3 spells CASSLAVSGRAITGELFF. CDR3 DNA: TGCGCCAGCAGCTTGGCGGTTAGCGGGAGGGCCATCACCGGGGAGCTGTTTTTT.

Regarding this clone: This same CDR3 is encoded by further DNA sequences in the sample. The chain uses TRBV5-1 and TRBJ1-1; D may be TRBD1 (6 bases). Per germline, CDR1 SGHRS and CDR2 YFSETQ. This CDR3 is built from 14 residues. Between the trimmed V and J ends, which lost 2 bases and 0 bases, there was a span of 8 bases. The CDR3 is CASSFGGMNTEAFF. The CDR3 DNA reads as TGCGCCAGCAGCTTTGGGGGCATGAACACTGAAGCTTTCTTT.

The CDR3 DNA reads as TGTGCCTGGAGGTTGGGACAGAACACCGGGGAGCTGTTTTTT. As protein: CAWRLGQNTGELFF. V gene TRBV30 combines with J gene TRBJ2-2; D possibly corresponds to TRBD1 (6 bases). The CDR3 covers 14 residues. CDR1 is GTSNPN, CDR2 SVGIG, per germline (reference sequence). Trimming took 3 bases from V and 1 from J, leaving 9 bases between them.

Here the CDR3 DNA reads TGCGCCAGCAGCTTAAGGACGGAGCCACAGCAGTACTTC. The encoded protein is CASSLRTEPQQYF. V and J are TRBV5-1 and TRBJ2-7; no definite D call. The CDR3 is 13 residues long. V lost 2 bases, J lost 8 bases, and 14 bases lay in between. From germline, CDR1 is SGHRS and CDR2 YFSETQ.